These 8 T cell receptor beta chains came from one sample sequenced in a study of blood T cells in healthy people across ages. It was with a sample-barcoded 5' primer and a J-beta primer mix that a second PCR of roughly 7 to 12 cycles was run. Each CDR3 protein gets one entry after TCRdb re-called the 5' RACE reads with MiXCR. Here the sample spans a few hundred thousand distinct CDR3 sequences, approximately 52% being singletons. Material for sequencing was blood. The origin of the receptors is a man aged 60-69 years in good health.

J is TRBJ2-3 and V is TRBV5-1; no definite D call. Germline loops: CDR1 SGHRS, CDR2 YFSETQ. V lost 4 bases and J lost 8, with 11 bases in between. This CDR3 has 12 residues. The CDR3 bases are TGCGCCAGCAGCCTTGACTTGGGTACGCAGTATTTT. Its translation is CASSLDLGTQYF.

V gene TRBV27 combines with J gene TRBJ1-2, with D unresolved. The CDR3 runs to 11 residues. The V and J ends lost 8 bases and 8 bases respectively, with 12 bases between them. Germline CDR1 MNHEY, CDR2 SMNVEV (reference sequence). CDR3 coding DNA: TGTGCCAGCGGACTCAATGGAGGCTACACCTTC. Protein: CASGLNGGYTF.

The chain is built from TRBV27 and TRBJ2-7, with a weak D call TRBD1 (5 bases). The germline gives CDR1 MNHEY, CDR2 SMNVEV (reference sequence). There are 13 residues in the CDR3. The V and J ends lost 11 bases and 5 bases respectively, with 19 bases between them. The CDR3 DNA sequence: TGTGCCTCGAAAAGGCCCCCAGGGCACGAGCAGTACTTC. Its protein is CASKRPPGHEQYF.

The chain is built from TRBV11-2 and TRBJ1-2, with TRBD1 identical over 7 bases. Germline V gives CDR1 SGHAT, CDR2 FQNNGV. The CDR3 covers 19 residues. Trimming removed 4 bases from V and 2 bases from J; junction bases left unmatched: 19. In DNA, the CDR3 is TGTGCCAGCAGCTCCCCTCCAGGGACCCGACAGGGAACCAACTATGGCTACACCTTC. It codes for CASSSPPGTRQGTNYGYTF.

This clonotype was counted between two and nine times. The V call is TRBV7-2, the J call TRBJ2-7, with 14 bases matching TRBD2. Looked up from germline, CDR1 is SGHTA and CDR2 is FQGNSA. The CDR3 is 15 amino acids. The V gene end was trimmed by 5 bases and the J gene end by 2 bases; junction bases not matched to a gene: 2. The chain's CDR3 is CASSETSGGAYEQYF. The CDR3, as DNA: TGTGCCAGCAGCGAGACTAGCGGGGGGGCCTACGAGCAGTACTTC.

The V call is TRBV30, the J call TRBJ2-4, with unresolved D. Near its end, the DNA agrees better with TRBJ2-7, so the J call may be wrong. Germline V gives CDR1 GTSNPN, CDR2 SVGIG (reference sequence). The CDR3 is made up of 11 amino acids. CDR3 in amino acids: CAWSVGYEQYF. Written as DNA, the CDR3 is TGTGCCTGGAGTGTGGGGTACGAGCAGTACTTC.

This clonotype was counted between two and nine times. The J gene is TRBJ2-7, the V gene TRBV6-6, with 7 nucleotides matching TRBD2. CDR3 length equals 16 residues. The V gene end was trimmed by 4 bases and the J gene end by 2 bases; junction bases not matched to a gene: 11. The germline V gene has CDR1 MNHNY and CDR2 SVGAGI (reference sequence). The CDR3 DNA is TGTGCCAGCAGTTCGTCCGGGACTAACCATCCCTACGAGCAGTACTTC. Its protein is CASSSSGTNHPYEQYF.

This clonotype came up once. The junction departs from the called germline gene at one end, perhaps through a read error. V usage is TRBV6-2 or TRBV6-3 and J usage is TRBJ1-5; D gene uncertain. CDR1 MNHEY and CDR2 SVGEGT come from the germline V gene. The CDR3 loop spans 16 amino acids. The CDR3, as DNA: TGTGCCAGCAGCAGTGCAGGCACCAATAGCAATCGGCCCCAGCATTTT. Amino acids: CASSSAGTNSNRPQHF.